This T cell receptor beta chain was documented in a study of blood T cell repertoires in COVID-19. As for the study in general: PBMCs, B-cell-depleted T cells, or T cells were the source of the cDNA or gDNA that made up the material.

Per the original data handling: Quantification of nucleated cells was approximated via reference gene primer amplification. Libraries were prepared by immunoSEQ multiplex PCR; TCRdb keeps only in-frame clonotypes and omits some of them. V, J and clone size are those of that table, while D and trimming were read from the DNA. The sample includes around 100,000 clones, 87% seen only once; the top ten take roughly 4.5%. The ends lost 5 bases at V and 0 bases at J; junction bases unmatched: 5. The germline CDR1 and CDR2 sequences are SEHNR and FQNEAQ (reference sequence). This CDR3 spans 16 amino acids. Sequencing input: peripheral blood. This chain uses TRBV7-9 with TRBJ2-2; 8 nucleotides match TRBD1. This receptor was obtained from a woman older than 75 with acute or convalescent COVID-19. The CDR3 DNA sequence: TGTGCCAGCAGCGGCAGGGACAGGTCGAACACCGGGGAGCTGTTTTTT. Translated, it gives CASSGRDRSNTGELFF. The complete variable domain, with remaining parts taken from reference TRBV7-9 and TRBJ2-2, reads DTGVSQNPRHKITKRGQNVTFRCDPISEHNRLYWYRQTLGQGPEFLTYFQNEAQLEKSRLLSDRFSAERPKGSFSTLEIQRTEQGDSAMYLCASSGRDRSNTGELFFGEGSRLTVL.